This passage covers 18 T cell receptor beta chains from one sample sequenced in a study of blood T cell repertoires in COVID-19. TCRdb's copy holds only in-frame clones and misses some; the assay was immunoSEQ multiplex PCR. The table shows roughly 72,000 clones, with 79% occurring only once. Sequenced sample: peripheral blood. These receptor sequences come from a woman aged 80 or older with active or convalescent COVID-19.

CDR3 sequence: CASSHGTIQGQYF. The CDR3 nucleotides are TGTGCCAGCAGCCACGGGACAATCCAAGGGCAGTACTTC. The J gene is TRBJ2-7, the V gene TRBV12-3 or TRBV12-4, with D perhaps matching TRBD1 (6 bases). V dropped 6 bases and J dropped 9 bases, with 18 bases sitting between them. CDR3 size: 13 residues.

There are a few counts of this clone. The V and J genes are TRBV6-1 and TRBJ2-3; possible D gene TRBD1, 5 bases. Germline loops: CDR1 MNHNS, CDR2 SASEGT. Trimming pared 1 base from V and 2 bases from J, leaving 10 bases between. The CDR3 spans 15 residues. In DNA, the CDR3 is TGTGCCAGCAGTGAAGGGGGCAATCCCACAGATACGCAGTATTTT. This encodes CASSEGGNPTDTQYF.

J is TRBJ2-7 and V is TRBV10-3; 13 positions agree with TRBD2. The CDR3 is 14 residues long. Germline trimming cut 8 bases from V and 5 bases from J; bases unmatched to any gene: 6. From germline, CDR1 is ENHRY and CDR2 SYGVKD. The CDR3 loop is CAIGVGTSGNEQYF. The CDR3 nucleotides read TGTGCCATCGGGGTAGGGACTAGCGGGAACGAGCAGTACTTC.

Written as DNA, the CDR3 is TGTGCCACCAGTGATCCCAGGAGGGTCACAGATACGCAGTATTTT. This codes for CATSDPRRVTDTQYF. This sequence joins TRBV24-1 and TRBJ2-3; tentatively, D is TRBD2 (6 bases). Germline CDR1 reads KGHDR; CDR2 reads SFDVKD. The V and J ends lost 3 bases and 2 bases respectively, with 11 bases between them. CDR3 length: 15 amino acids.

This CDR3 is CASSHGTAIWANSPLHF. The DNA of the CDR3 is TGTGCCAGTAGTCACGGGACAGCGATATGGGCTAATTCACCCCTCCACTTT. The V call is TRBV19, the J call TRBJ1-6; 7 bases fit TRBD1. The CDR3 runs 17 residues. Looked up from germline, CDR1 is LNHDA and CDR2 is SQIVND (reference sequence). Trimming at V came to 5 bases and at J to 6 bases, leaving 13 bases not matched to a gene. Full variable domain (outside the CDR3, taken from reference TRBV19 and TRBJ1-6): DGGITQSPKYLFRKEGQNVTLSCEQNLNHDAMYWYRQDPGQGLRLIYYSQIVNDFQKGDIAEGYSVSREKKESFPLTVTSAQKNPTAFYLCASSHGTAIWANSPLHFGNGTRLTVT.

The chain joins TRBV21-1 to TRBJ2-3; the table's D gene call, TRBD2, was not cross checked with the DNA. TRBV21-1 is annotated as a pseudogene. CDR3 length: 17 residues. The CDR3 nucleotides are TGTGCCAGCAGCTCGAACGGGAGGGGGATCAGCACAGATACGCAGTATTTT. This translates into CASSSNGRGISTDTQYF.

This sequence joins TRBV5-4 and TRBJ1-6; 8 bases map to TRBD1. This CDR3 has 15 residues. CDR1 SGHNT and CDR2 YYREEE come from the germline V gene (reference sequence). Trimming cost V 4 bases and J 8 bases; bases outside gene matches: 8. CDR3 protein: CASSPWTGIDSPLHF. The CDR3 DNA sequence: TGTGCCAGCAGCCCCTGGACAGGGATCGATTCACCCCTCCACTTT.

The V and J genes are TRBV2 and TRBJ2-5; the match to TRBD2 covers 9 bases. This CDR3 has 17 amino acids. V trimming: 7 bases; J trimming: 1 base; junction bases outside the gene matches: 13. Germline-derived CDR1 and CDR2 are SNHLY and FYNNEI. The CDR3 DNA follows: TGTGCCAGCACCCCCGCGGGAGGGCCAGAGGTCCAAGAGACCCAGTACTTC. This gives the protein CASTPAGGPEVQETQYF.

This rearrangement joins TRBV27 to TRBJ2-1, with TRBD2 as a possible D gene (7 bases). V shed 6 bases and J shed 4 bases, with 19 bases lying between them. In germline, CDR1 is MNHEY, CDR2 SMNVEV (reference sequence). CDR3 length equals 16 residues. CDR3 sequence (DNA): TGTGCCAGCAGCCTCACAGGGCTAGCGGAATACAATGAGCAGTTCTTC. Residues: CASSLTGLAEYNEQFF.

The rearrangement joins TRBV19 to TRBJ1-5, with D perhaps matching TRBD1 (5 bases). The CDR3 has 12 residues. Per germline, CDR1 LNHDA and CDR2 SQIVND (reference sequence). V lost 5 bases and J lost 7, with 9 bases in between. CDR3: CASSVGGQPQHF. In nucleotides, the CDR3 is TGTGCCAGTAGTGTGGGGGGACAGCCCCAGCATTTT.

The chain carries TRBV5-4 and TRBJ1-1, with D possibly TRBD1 on 6 matching bases. Germline loops: CDR1 SGHNT, CDR2 YYREEE (reference sequence). V was clipped by 4 bases and J by 11 bases, with 27 bases between them. The CDR3 has 16 amino acids. The CDR3 nucleotides are TGTGCCAGCAGCCCCTCTCGCAGGGGCTCTTTCGGCTGGGCTTTCTTT. This translates into CASSPSRRGSFGWAFF.

J is TRBJ2-3 and V is TRBV9, with 7 bases fitting TRBD1. V was pared by 1 base and J by 6 bases, with 11 bases of the junction left unmatched. The CDR3 length is 16 residues. Germline V gene sequence: CDR1 SGDLS, CDR2 YYNGEE. CDR3 sequence (DNA): TGTGCCAGCAGCGTAACGACAGGGAGTTTCATGGATACGCAGTATTTT. This sequence encodes CASSVTTGSFMDTQYF.

This clone was counted a few times. The chain links TRBV5-1 to TRBJ2-7; D is perhaps TRBD1 (5 bases). CDR1 is SGHRS and CDR2 is YFSETQ in the germline V gene. V lost 4 bases and J 6 bases, leaving 14 bases between the germline ends. The CDR3 runs to 13 residues. The CDR3 sequence is CASSGTQGTEQYF. The CDR3 DNA reads as TGCGCCAGCAGCGGCACGCAGGGTACCGAGCAGTACTTC. The whole variable domain, remainder taken from reference TRBV5-1 and TRBJ2-7, is KAGVTQTPRYLIKTRGQQVTLSCSPISGHRSVSWYQQTPGQGLQFLFEYFSETQRNKGNFPGRFSGRQFSNSRSEMNVSTLELGDSALYLCASSGTQGTEQYFGPGTRLTVT.

In this sample, this clone turned up a few times. This chain connects TRBV7-9 to TRBJ2-2; D is unclear. V lost 6 bases to trimming and J lost 6 bases, with 5 bases between them. CDR1 and CDR2 (germline): SEHNR, FQNEAQ (reference sequence). This CDR3 contains 11 residues. The CDR3 DNA follows: TGTGCCAGCAGTCTTGCCGGGGAGCTGTTTTTT. Its protein product is CASSLAGELFF.

The V call is TRBV28, the J call TRBJ2-7; 9 bases match TRBD1. CDR3 length: 13 amino acids. The germline CDR1 and CDR2 sequences are MDHEN and SYDVKM. Trimming removed 8 bases from V and 7 bases from J; junction bases left unmatched: 9. The CDR3 DNA follows: TGTGCCAGCCTCCGGGACAGGGCCGGGGAGCAGTACTTC. Translation: CASLRDRAGEQYF.

This chain connects TRBV2 to TRBJ2-1; D gene uncertain. Germline V gene sequence: CDR1 SNHLY, CDR2 FYNNEI. This CDR3 has 13 residues. The V end lost 3 bases, the J end lost 5 bases, and 8 bases lay between the germline ends. CDR3 in amino acids: CASSEYENNEQFF. The CDR3 bases are TGTGCCAGCAGTGAGTACGAGAACAATGAGCAGTTCTTC.

The genes are TRBV28 and TRBJ1-3; D is uncertain. In germline, CDR1 is MDHEN, CDR2 SYDVKM. The CDR3 runs to 11 residues. V lost 5 bases, J lost 4 bases, and 3 bases lay in between. CDR3 nucleotides: TGTGCCAGCAGTCAGGGAAACACCATATATTTT. Its protein is CASSQGNTIYF.

A few counts support this clone. The chain employs TRBV7-9 and TRBJ2-2, with no clear D. V lost 2 bases to trimming and J lost 5 bases, with 3 bases between them. The CDR3 runs to 12 residues. Germline V gene lookup returns CDR1 SEHNR and CDR2 FQNEAQ (reference sequence). Written as DNA, the CDR3 is TGTGCCAGCAGCTTACAAACCGGGGAGCTGTTTTTT. It codes for CASSLQTGELFF.